This T cell receptor (beta chain) was found in a study of beta chain features in type 1 diabetes. Notes on this clone: Its antigen is unidentified.

This CDR3 contains 15 residues. Germline V lookup: CDR1 MDHEN, CDR2 SYDVKM. Deletions cut 8 bases from V and 4 bases from J, with 20 bases between. Findings and caveats of the study: In these data, an HLA type influence on TCRB rearrangement remained unresolved. TCRB CDR3 length was moderately but significantly reduced in all four CD4+ subsets of Type 1 diabetes patients. Patients' naive, central memory and regulatory TCRB repertoires appeared more alike than those of healthy donors.

Expressed TCRB transcripts got sequenced, as all isolated RNA was reverse transcribed. TCRdb's table, derived via immunoSEQ multiplex PCR, lists solely in-frame clones and lacks some. The repertoire has about 320,000 clones, less than 15% of them found once; the top ten carry about 6.7%. The sequenced sample was central memory CD4+ T cells from blood. The origin of this receptor is a man aged 30 to 45 in good health. This chain connects TRBV28 to TRBJ1-1; maybe TRBD1 (6 bases). The CDR3 sequence: CASPPKGGARTEAFF. The CDR3 nucleotides are TGTGCCAGCCCTCCCAAGGGGGGGGCGCGCACTGAAGCTTTCTTT.